These T cell receptor beta chains were read from a single sample in a study of blood T cell repertoires in COVID-19. Profiling relied on immunoSEQ multiplex PCR, and the TCRdb table lists in-frame clones only, not all of them. The data hold around 200,000 clones, with 84% observed a single time. The sequenced sample consisted of peripheral blood. These receptors were collected from a human donor with acute or convalescent COVID-19. The donor label of this sample is uncertain. Both conserved end residues are part of each CDR3. D genes are given only for firm matches. Clone size appears in some rows only: once, few, many, or a class for an expanded clone.

TRBV6-2/TRBV6-3,TRBJ2-7,NA,NA,TGTGCCAGCAGTTATTTTCCCAGCTCCTACGAGCAGTACTTC,CASSYFPSSYEQYF
TRBV5-1,TRBJ2-7,TRBD1,NA,TGCGCCAGCAGCTCACTACCCGGGACAGGAGGGGCGGGAGAGCAGTACTTC,CASSSLPGTGGAGEQYF
TRBV19,TRBJ1-5,TRBD1,NA,TGTGCCAGTACCAAGGACAGGGTTAGGCCCCAGCATTTT,CASTKDRVRPQHF
TRBV5-1,TRBJ2-3,NA,NA,TGCGCCAGCAGGGCAAGCGGAACAAGCACAGATACGCAGTATTTT,CASRASGTSTDTQYF
TRBV5-1,TRBJ2-2,NA,NA,TGCGCCAGCAGCTTGGGACTGATGAACACCGGGGAGCTGTTTTTT,CASSLGLMNTGELFF
TRBV12-5,TRBJ1-1,NA,NA,TGTGCTAGTGCCATTGGGAGCGGCACTGAAGCTTTCTTT,CASAIGSGTEAFF
TRBV5-1,TRBJ1-4,TRBD1,once,TGCGCCAGCAGCGCGGGACAGGGGGCATCTAATGAAAAACTGTTTTTT,CASSAGQGASNEKLFF
TRBV5-1,TRBJ2-5,TRBD2,NA,TGCGCCAGCAGCCCCGGGGACCGGGAGGGGACCCAGTACTTC,CASSPGDREGTQYF
TRBV7-2,TRBJ2-5,TRBD2,NA,TGTGCCAGCAGCTTAGGGTCTAGCGGGGGCCAAGAGACCCAGTACTTC,CASSLGSSGGQETQYF
TRBV30,TRBJ2-3,NA,NA,TGTGCCTGGAGTACCGGGTCAACAGATACGCAGTATTTT,CAWSTGSTDTQYF
TRBV5-4,TRBJ1-6,NA,NA,TGTGCCAGCAGCTTGGGCAGGGTTAACTCACCCCTCCACTTT,CASSLGRVNSPLHF
TRBV27,TRBJ2-3,NA,NA,TGTGCCAGCAAAAGGAGGGGTTTCACAGATACGCAGTATTTT,CASKRRGFTDTQYF
TRBV9,TRBJ2-3,NA,NA,TGTGCCAGCAGCGACTTCGGGGGCACAGATACGCAGTATTTT,CASSDFGGTDTQYF
TRBV28,TRBJ1-2,NA,NA,TGTGCCAGCACCCGAGGGGGAGGGAATGGCTACACCTTC,CASTRGGGNGYTF
TRBV6-4,TRBJ1-5,NA,NA,TGTGCCAGCGGCGATTACAGATATAGCAATCAGCCCCAGCATTTT,CASGDYRYSNQPQHF
TRBV5-1,TRBJ2-1,NA,NA,TGCGCCAGCAGCTTGGTTAGAGACAATGAGCAGTTCTTC,CASSLVRDNEQFF
TRBV28,TRBJ1-6,TRBD1,NA,TGTGCCAGCAGTGCACCCTCCCGGACAGGGGCCAATTCACCCCTCCACTTT,CASSAPSRTGANSPLHF
TRBV25-1,TRBJ2-1,NA,NA,TGTGCCAGCCGCCAGACGGGGGGCCGGGGTGAGCAGTTCTTC,CASRQTGGRGEQFF
TRBV3-1/TRBV3-2,TRBJ1-2,TRBD1,NA,TGTGCCAGCAGCCGCGCAGGGGGTGGCTACACCTTC,CASSRAGGGYTF
TRBV29-1,TRBJ2-1,TRBD2,NA,TGCAGCGTTGGGCCCAGACTAGCGGGAGGGCCGGGTAATGAGCAGTTCTTC,CSVGPRLAGGPGNEQFF
TRBV5-1,TRBJ1-6,TRBD1,NA,TGCGCCAGCAGCTCAGGGGGCTGGAATTCACCCCTCCACTTT,CASSSGGWNSPLHF
TRBV19,TRBJ1-5,NA,NA,TGTGCCAGTCAGGGGCAGGGGAAAATCAGCAATCAGCCCCAGCATTTT,CASQGQGKISNQPQHF
TRBV2,TRBJ2-3,NA,NA,TGTGCCAGCACGGTTGGGGGGGGCGGCACAGATACGCAGTATTTT,CASTVGGGGTDTQYF
TRBV19,TRBJ1-5,TRBD1,NA,TGTGCCAGTAGTATAGATCGAGGACAGGGTACGACCCAGCATTTT,CASSIDRGQGTTQHF
TRBV11-2,TRBJ1-5,TRBD1,NA,TGTGCCAGCAGCCCCACCAGGGGGCCGCCCCAGCATTTT,CASSPTRGPPQHF
TRBV7-2,TRBJ1-5,TRBD1,once,TGTGCCAGCAGCTTAGGGGACAGGGACAATCAGCCCCAGCATTTT,CASSLGDRDNQPQHF
TRBV4-2,TRBJ2-1,TRBD2,NA,TGTGCCAGCAGCTTAAGGTCGATGGCGGGAGGTCTGGATGAGCAGTTCTTC,CASSLRSMAGGLDEQFF
TRBV9,TRBJ2-5,NA,NA,TGTGCCAGCAGCGAAGACAAAGGGGTAAGGGGAGAGACCCAGTACTTC,CASSEDKGVRGETQYF
TRBV6-5,TRBJ2-5,NA,NA,TGTGCCAGCAGCTTGGCCGGACACAACCAAGAGACCCAGTACTTC,CASSLAGHNQETQYF
TRBV30,TRBJ2-1,NA,NA,TGTGCCTGGATTCCCAGCTCCTACAATGAGCAGTTCTTC,CAWIPSSYNEQFF
TRBV3-1/TRBV3-2,TRBJ2-7,NA,NA,TGTGCCAGCAGCCAAGGTCGGAGTTCCCTCGAGCAGTACTTC,CASSQGRSSLEQYF
TRBV6-5,TRBJ2-4,NA,NA,TGTGCCAGCAGCCCAGACAGTACCAAAAACATTCAGTACTTC,CASSPDSTKNIQYF
TRBV2,TRBJ1-2,NA,NA,TGTGCCAGACAAGGTGCGGGTTCTAACTATGGCTACACCTTC,CARQGAGSNYGYTF
TRBV5-4,TRBJ2-1,TRBD2,once,TGTGCCAGCAGCGGGACTAGCGGCTCCTACAATGAGCAGTTCTTC,CASSGTSGSYNEQFF
TRBV30,TRBJ1-5,NA,NA,TGTGCCTGGGCCCCGGGTCCCAATCAGCCCCAGCATTTT,CAWAPGPNQPQHF
TRBV7-9,TRBJ2-7,NA,NA,TGTGCCAGCAGCCCCCAGGTATCCTACGAGCAGTACTTC,CASSPQVSYEQYF
TRBV6-6,TRBJ2-1,TRBD2,NA,TGTGCCAGCAGTGGGGGGAGGGAGAACAATGAGCAGTTCTTC,CASSGGRENNEQFF
TRBV5-1,TRBJ1-5,NA,NA,TGCGCCAGCAGCTTGGAGGGGACTTTGAATCAGCCCCAGCATTTT,CASSLEGTLNQPQHF
TRBV6-5,TRBJ2-7,NA,NA,TGTGCCAGCAGCAAACTAGGAGGTACTTCCTACGAGCAGTACTTC,CASSKLGGTSYEQYF
TRBV30,TRBJ2-7,TRBD2,NA,TGTGCCTGGGGGGGAGGGTCCTACGAGCAGTACTTC,CAWGGGSYEQYF
TRBV28,TRBJ1-2,NA,NA,TGTGCCAGCGAGTCGAACTATGGCTACACCTTC,CASESNYGYTF
TRBV7-9,TRBJ2-5,TRBD2,NA,TGTGCCAGCAGCTTGGGGACTAGCGGGAGCGAACACACTGGAGAGACCCAGTACTTC,CASSLGTSGSEHTGETQYF
TRBV14,TRBJ2-5,NA,NA,TGTGCCAGCAGCCCTCGACAGGTTAAGTACCAAGAGACCCAGTACTTC,CASSPRQVKYQETQYF
TRBV10-1,TRBJ2-1,NA,NA,TGCGCCAGCAGTGCAGGGCCCGCCGGAGAGCAGTTCTTC,CASSAGPAGEQFF
TRBV9,TRBJ1-2,NA,NA,TGTGCCAGCAGCGTGCAGGGTAACTATGGCTACACCTTC,CASSVQGNYGYTF
TRBV7-3,TRBJ2-5,NA,NA,TGTGCCAGCAGCTTTCGAGCGGAAGAGACCCAGTACTTC,CASSFRAEETQYF
TRBV10-3,TRBJ2-2,TRBD2,NA,TGTGCCATCAGTGAGGGACTAGCGGGGACGGGTTTCACCGGGGAGCTGTTTTTT,CAISEGLAGTGFTGELFF
TRBV12-3/TRBV12-4,TRBJ1-1,NA,NA,TGTGCCAGCAGTTTGACAGAGAACACTGAAGCTTTCTTT,CASSLTENTEAFF
TRBV4-2,TRBJ2-3,NA,once,TGTGCCAGCAGCCGAGAGCTGGGAGGCTCTAGCACAGATACGCAGTATTTT,CASSRELGGSSTDTQYF
TRBV7-9,TRBJ1-3,NA,few,TGTGCCAGCAGCTTATTTGCAGCGTCCGGAAACACCATATATTTT,CASSLFAASGNTIYF
TRBV28,TRBJ2-5,TRBD1,NA,TGTGCCAGCAGTTTAGGGACAGGGTATCAAGAGACCCAGTACTTC,CASSLGTGYQETQYF
TRBV2,TRBJ1-1,NA,once,TGTGCCAGCAGCGTACATGGAGACACTGAAGCTTTCTTT,CASSVHGDTEAFF
TRBV19,TRBJ2-7,TRBD1,NA,TGTGCCAGTAGTCTAAGTAAAGTCGGGACAGGGGCCTACGAGCAGTACTTC,CASSLSKVGTGAYEQYF
TRBV5-1,TRBJ2-7,TRBD2,once,TGCGCCAGCAGCGGGAATAGCGGGGGGTCCGAGCAGTACTTC,CASSGNSGGSEQYF
TRBV11-2,TRBJ2-2,NA,NA,TGTGCCAGCAGCCCTCTCCGGTCCGCCGGGGAGCTGTTTTTT,CASSPLRSAGELFF
TRBV5-1,TRBJ2-6,NA,NA,TGCGCCAGCAGCCGCGGGACAGACCTAAGCTCTGGGGCCAACGTCCTGACTTTC,CASSRGTDLSSGANVLTF
TRBV19,TRBJ1-6,NA,NA,TGTGCCAGTAGTATCAAAGCGGGACTCCTTCTCTCCTATAATTCACCCCTCCACTTT,CASSIKAGLLLSYNSPLHF